The next 23 T cell receptor beta chains were all read from a single sample in a study of shared clonotypes between healthy human individuals. Some clones are missing from TCRdb's copy, which holds only in-frame ones; the method was immunoSEQ multiplex PCR. The sample includes over a million clones, approximately 96% seen only once; the top ten take approximately 1%. The sample was naive CD4+ T cells sorted from blood. Subset indicated: CD45RA+ positively selected. The receptors shown here come from a young man in good health.

The rearrangement links TRBV7-2 to TRBJ2-5; 9 bases agree with TRBD1. The CDR3 is 14 residues long. CDR1 and CDR2 from the germline V gene are SGHTA and FQGNSA. After removal of 5 bases from V and 1 base from J, the junction contained 2 bases not matched to a gene. CDR3 residues: CASSRTGAQETQYF. In DNA form, the CDR3 reads TGTGCCAGCAGCAGGACAGGGGCCCAAGAGACCCAGTACTTC.

This clone was found once. This specimen includes other DNA sequences encoding the same CDR3. The chain joins TRBV19 to TRBJ2-1; TRBD2 matches 14 bases. CDR3 length: 16 residues. Trimming took 3 bases from V and 4 from J; bases not matched to a gene: 2. The germline V gene has CDR1 LNHDA and CDR2 SQIVND (reference sequence). CDR3 coding DNA: TGTGCCAGTAGTATTCGACTAGCGGGAGGGTACAATGAGCAGTTCTTC. Its protein is CASSIRLAGGYNEQFF.

This clone was observed once. The V call is TRBV27, the J call TRBJ2-3, with 8 bases matching TRBD1. V trimming: 2 bases; J trimming: 6 bases; junction bases outside the gene matches: 7. Germline V lookup: CDR1 MNHEY, CDR2 SMNVEV (reference sequence). There are 15 residues in the CDR3. CDR3 nucleotides: TGTGCCAGCAGTTTACTCAGGACAGGGTGGGATACGCAGTATTTT. Protein: CASSLLRTGWDTQYF.

The chain recombines TRBV28 with TRBJ1-2; TRBD1 might be the D (5 bases). Germline V gives CDR1 MDHEN, CDR2 SYDVKM. The CDR3 has 15 amino acids. The V gene lost 4 bases and the J gene lost 7 bases, with 19 bases spanning the gap. CDR3 nucleotides: TGTGCCAGCAGTTCACAGGACGGCGTCTCGGGTGGCTACACCTTC. Its protein product is CASSSQDGVSGGYTF.

V usage is TRBV18 and J usage is TRBJ2-7, with D tentatively TRBD1 (6 bases). The CDR3 covers 17 residues. In germline, CDR1 is KGHSH, CDR2 LQKENI. V was shortened by 3 bases and J by 0 bases, with 18 bases between the two germline ends. CDR3 DNA: TGTGCCAGCTCACCTAAACCATACAGGGACCCCTCCTACGAGCAGTACTTC. It translates to CASSPKPYRDPSYEQYF. The entire variable domain, with the rest obtained from reference TRBV18 and TRBJ2-7, is as follows: NAGVMQNPRHLVRRRGQEARLRCSPMKGHSHVYWYRQLPEEGLKFMVYLQKENIIDESGMPKERFSAEFPKEGPSILRIQQVVRGDSAAYFCASSPKPYRDPSYEQYFGPGTRLTVT.

V is TRBV7-6 and J is TRBJ1-4; 9 nucleotides line up with TRBD1. This CDR3 comprises 15 residues. Germline trimming cut 5 bases from V and 7 bases from J; bases unmatched to any gene: 8. CDR1 SGHVS and CDR2 FNYEAQ come from the germline V gene. CDR3 sequence reads: CASSQPTGGPEKLFF. CDR3 bases: TGTGCCAGCAGCCAGCCGACAGGGGGACCTGAAAAACTGTTTTTT.

The chain recombines TRBV5-8 with TRBJ2-5; 7 nucleotides match TRBD1. This CDR3 comprises 14 residues. The V gene's germline CDR1 is SGHTS and CDR2 YDEGEE. J gave up 2 bases and V 5 bases, and 6 bases lay outside the gene matches. This CDR3 reads CASSPGQLQETQYF. CDR3 nucleotide sequence: TGTGCCAGCAGTCCGGGACAGCTTCAAGAGACCCAGTACTTC.

The rearrangement uses TRBV6-5 and TRBJ1-3; 9 bases align to TRBD1. V shed 3 bases, J shed 0 bases, and the junction held 3 bases outside the gene matches. CDR1 is MNHEY and CDR2 is SVGAGI in the germline V gene. This CDR3 is built from 16 residues. Here the CDR3 DNA reads TGTGCCAGCAGTTATACAGGGGGCGACTCTGGAAACACCATATATTTT. Encoded protein: CASSYTGGDSGNTIYF.

The genes are TRBV19 and TRBJ1-5; D is unclear. Per the germline V gene, CDR1 is LNHDA and CDR2 is SQIVND (reference sequence). This CDR3 comprises 14 residues. The ends were cut back, 6 bases at V and 0 bases at J, with 9 bases in the middle. CDR3 bases: TGTGCCAGTAGAGGGATGACTAGCAATCAGCCCCAGCATTTT. Its translation: CASRGMTSNQPQHF.

The rearrangement joins TRBV5-1 to TRBJ2-5; D gene unclear. The CDR3 is made up of 15 amino acids. The germline V gene encodes CDR1 SGHRS and CDR2 YFSETQ. Between the trimmed V and J ends, which lost 3 bases and 2 bases, there was a span of 14 bases. The CDR3 DNA reads as TGCGCCAGCAGCTCGGTTTTGGGGAAGCAAGAGACCCAGTACTTC. Amino acid sequence: CASSSVLGKQETQYF.

Comments on this clone: Other DNA sequences in this sample translate to the same CDR3. The J gene is TRBJ2-7, the V gene TRBV5-1; 8 nucleotides agree with TRBD1. Germline lookup yields CDR1 SGHRS and CDR2 YFSETQ. V lost 0 bases, J lost 4 bases, and 3 bases stayed unmatched. The CDR3 is 14 amino acids. Written as DNA, the CDR3 is TGCGCCAGCAGCTTGGCAGGGGGCGCTTACGAGCAGTACTTC. Protein: CASSLAGGAYEQYF.

The rearrangement uses TRBV4-3 and TRBJ2-7; TRBD1 aligns across 8 bases. CDR1 and CDR2 (germline): LGHNA, YSLEER. V lost 1 base, J lost 2 bases, and 7 bases stayed unmatched. The CDR3 extends over 16 amino acids. CDR3 loop: CASSQGGGTGAYEQYF. CDR3 DNA sequence: TGCGCCAGCAGCCAAGGGGGCGGGACAGGCGCCTACGAGCAGTACTTC.

The chain joins TRBV7-2 to TRBJ2-2, with 12 bases that match TRBD2. This CDR3 contains 20 residues. CDR1 and CDR2 (germline): SGHTA, FQGNSA. The V segment lost 0 bases and the J segment 0 bases; nucleotides outside the gene matches: 8. The CDR3 DNA is TGTGCCAGCAGCTTAGCGCTCCTAGCGGGAGGGTTGACGAACACCGGGGAGCTGTTTTTT. Translating gives CASSLALLAGGLTNTGELFF.

This chain connects TRBV11-1 to TRBJ2-1; TRBD1 might be the D (6 bases). Between the trimmed V and J ends, which lost 3 bases and 2 bases, there was a span of 11 bases. This CDR3 contains 15 residues. Germline V gene lookup returns CDR1 SGHAT and CDR2 FQDESV (reference sequence). CDR3 sequence reads: CASSFRGHPYNEQFF. Written as DNA, the CDR3 is TGTGCCAGCAGCTTCAGGGGACATCCCTACAATGAGCAGTTCTTC.

The rearrangement joins TRBV6-6 to TRBJ2-1, with D possibly being TRBD1 or TRBD2 (5 bases each). The V and J ends lost 4 bases and 0 bases respectively, with 10 bases between them. The CDR3 length is 15 residues. Germline V gene sequence: CDR1 MNHNY, CDR2 SVGAGI (reference sequence). This CDR3 reads CASSFAGGSYNEQFF. The CDR3 DNA is TGTGCCAGCAGTTTCGCTGGGGGCTCCTACAATGAGCAGTTCTTC.

This chain joins TRBV29-1 and TRBJ1-1; D gene unclear. The V end was cut by 6 bases, the J end by 5 bases, with 13 bases between. Germline CDR1 and CDR2: SQVTM and ANQGSEA. The CDR3 loop spans 12 amino acids. The CDR3 coding sequence is TGCAGCGTGCTTCAGGATCGGACTGAAGCTTTCTTT. Translating it yields CSVLQDRTEAFF.

V and J are TRBV6-5 and TRBJ2-3, with D possibly matching TRBD2 (6 bases). The CDR3 is made up of 16 amino acids. Per germline, CDR1 MNHEY and CDR2 SVGAGI. V was pared by 2 bases and J by 8 bases, with 20 bases between. The DNA for the CDR3 is TGTGCCAGCAGTTACCTCCGGGACTCCCCAACCGGTACGCAGTATTTT. This gives the protein CASSYLRDSPTGTQYF.

The CDR3 loop is CASSQQDRAAEAFF. CDR3 sequence (DNA): TGTGCCAGCAGCCAACAGGACAGGGCCGCTGAAGCTTTCTTT. The V gene is TRBV4-2, the J gene TRBJ1-1; 8 nucleotides align to TRBD1. The CDR3 has 14 residues. Germline V gene sequence: CDR1 LGHNA, CDR2 YNFKEQ. V trimming: 2 bases; J trimming: 6 bases; junction bases outside the gene matches: 5.

This chain joins TRBV5-4 and TRBJ1-2, with TRBD1 matching 8 bases. The J segment lost 6 bases and the V segment lost 7 bases, leaving 8 bases of the junction unmatched. Germline values: CDR1 SGHNT, CDR2 YYREEE (reference sequence). This CDR3 comprises 13 residues. CDR3 nucleotide sequence: TGTGCCAGCGGCTATGCAGGGGGCGATGGCTACACCTTC. Encoded protein: CASGYAGGDGYTF.

On this clone: The sample contains more than one DNA sequence encoding this CDR3. The V gene is TRBV7-9, the J gene TRBJ2-3, with 16 bases fitting TRBD2. J lost 6 bases, V lost 5 bases, and 2 bases had no gene match. The CDR3 runs to 15 residues. CDR1 and CDR2 from the germline V gene are SEHNR and FQNEAQ (reference sequence). The CDR3 region is CASSPGLAGGDTQYF. Written as DNA, the CDR3 is TGTGCCAGCAGCCCGGGACTAGCGGGGGGGGATACGCAGTATTTT.

The chain has TRBV27 and TRBJ1-1, with a possible D match to TRBD1 (6 bases). Per germline, CDR1 MNHEY and CDR2 SMNVEV (reference sequence). Deletions cut 3 bases from V and 6 bases from J, with 14 bases between. This CDR3 is built from 14 residues. The CDR3 loop is CASSFIVQGAEAFF. CDR3 nucleotide sequence: TGTGCCAGCAGTTTCATCGTACAGGGTGCTGAAGCTTTCTTT.

The V gene is TRBV28, the J gene TRBJ2-7; 14 positions match TRBD2. Germline V gene data show CDR1 as MDHEN and CDR2 as SYDVKM. The CDR3 loop spans 16 amino acids. V gave up 0 bases and J gave up 7 bases; unmatched junction bases: 5. In DNA form, the CDR3 reads TGTGCCAGCAGTTTATGGACTAGCGGGAGGGCGGGGGAGCAGTACTTC. Translated: CASSLWTSGRAGEQYF.

CDR3 protein: CASSKPGLEETQYF. CDR3 in DNA: TGTGCCAGCAGCAAGCCGGGACTAGAAGAGACCCAGTACTTC. The chain has TRBV5-4 and TRBJ2-5; 8 bases align to TRBD2. CDR1 SGHNT and CDR2 YYREEE come from the germline V gene (reference sequence). The CDR3 runs 14 residues. V gave up 4 bases and J gave up 3 bases; unmatched junction bases: 5.